The present T cell receptor (beta chain) was sequenced within a study of cytomegalovirus exposure and HLA in healthy donors listed by TCRdb under 2017. As for the study more broadly: In an earlier analysis of some 610 of the donors, less than 350 Gb of sequence data and 117 million unique TCR beta sequences from 150 million to 200 million T cells were reported. To predict cytomegalovirus infection status, the study combined high-throughput TCR immunosequencing, statistical association of individual TCRs with disease status, and machine learning. A later analysis re-analyzed previously published TCR beta repertoires from 660 or so donors and added high-resolution HLA genotyping to study TCR occurrence patterns. The later analysis used no new phenotypic data to find candidate immune exposures, relying instead on TCR beta sequences and their occurrence across donors. A separate validation cohort of about 110 different subjects was used in addition to the approximately 700-subject first cohort. Among several hundred genotyped donors of the cohort, an average of roughly 230,000 unique TCR beta nucleotide sequences was sequenced per donor, of which roughly 17% were non-productive. The study was designed to test whether signatures of past pathogen exposure could be identified by cataloging public T cell receptors. Typing coverage varied by locus: roughly 629-630 donors for A, B, C, DRB1 and DQB1; about 520 for DQA1; around 610 for DPA1; 400 to 480 for DPB1. HLA typing covered class I and class II loci at four-digit resolution. Every discovery cohort repertoire had been produced on one sequencing platform. The study profiled the T cell repertoires of hundreds of subjects by immunosequencing and related them to cytomegalovirus serostatus. An early release that covered roughly 600 HLA-typed donors contained about 300 gigabases of sequencing data and roughly 84 million unique TCR sequences. In a later genetic analysis, genome-wide SNP genotypes for about 65% of the roughly 700 donors were used, and that subset was treated as a discovery cohort. Among the roughly 380 genotyped donors, around 79% belonged to the genetic ancestry cluster associated with self-reported Caucasian donors. Donor age, sex, ethnicity and CMV serostatus were compiled together with the repertoire data. In an earlier analysis of 500 to 650 of the donors, high-throughput TCR beta sequencing was used to judge whether each TCR beta V gene segment behaved as functional or pseudogenic. Roughly five DR-DQ haplotypes were handled as single units for association and clustering because linkage in the cohort was strong.

The cohort comprised some 680 healthy bone marrow donors. At the time of sampling, every cohort member was nominally healthy, though immune exposures that went unrecorded were likely present. The donor was CMV seropositive and was included in the group of approximately 310 seropositive cohort members. Each donor provided a peripheral blood sample, and peripheral blood mononuclear cells were used for TCR beta sequencing. The Qiagen DNeasy Blood Extraction Kit was used to extract genomic DNA from the blood cell samples. With regard to this clone: No antigen is known for it. Base qualities are missing; no much larger clone stands one base away.

Library prep was done by the immunoSEQ multiplex PCR assay. A mixture of 60 forward primers for TCR Vbeta segments and 13 reverse primers for TCR Jbeta segments was used in the multiplex PCR. Amplification of the CDR3 region of rearranged TCR beta genes was performed with a multiplex PCR assay on genomic DNA. Amplified TCR beta libraries were sequenced as 87-base-pair reads on the Illumina HiSeq System. On the authors' methods: A later analysis counted approximately 74 million unique TCR beta chains across the 650 to 800 repertoires, and 10 million to 12 million of these chains were shared by at least two donors. A nearest-neighbor algorithm error-corrected the raw reads and collapsed the reads into unique sequences, merging closely related sequences to remove PCR and sequencing errors. Alignment of CDR3 sequences to IMGT reference sequences was used to assign V, D and J gene segments. Each retained sequence needed at least a six-nucleotide match to both a V gene segment and a J gene segment. A rearrangement was called productive if the CDR3 had no stop codons and remained in frame with V and J, and every other rearrangement was called non-productive. Following IMGT convention, CDR3 was defined as the stretch from the second conserved V-encoded cysteine up to the conserved J-encoded phenylalanine. The earlier analysis of a few hundred of the donors excluded sequences that lacked an unambiguous match to a single V gene segment. In an earlier analysis of approximately 550 of the donors, V segments were called functional above 56.7% productive rearrangements and were called segregating when the between-donor standard deviation exceeded 5%. A statistical classification framework was developed to diagnose cytomegalovirus status using the catalog of TCR beta chain sequences. In a later analysis, TCR nucleotide sequences were compared against IMGT/GENE-DB human TR gene sequences so that V and J genes could be assigned. The TCRdist pipeline was used in a later analysis to assign CDR3 sequences and most-parsimonious VDJ recombination scenarios. A later analysis defined each TCR beta chain by its CDR3 amino acid sequence plus V-gene family, and excluded reads lacking a unique V-gene family. To address suspected cross-contamination and a sequencing artifact, a later analysis removed 592 highly shared, low-generation-probability nucleotide sequences. A later analysis calculated a clonal expansion index for each public chain from normalized within-repertoire ranks of inferred template counts. In a later analysis, generation probabilities were computed with a VDJ recombination model fitted to out-of-frame rearrangements, and the resulting probabilities were checked against IGoR. In a later analysis, hypergeometric tests were used to score TCR-TCR, TCR-HLA and TCR-CMV co-occurrence, with a repertoire-size bias correction applied to TCR pairs. To estimate false discovery rates, a later analysis permuted the HLA or CMV assignments 20 times. In a later analysis, co-occurring TCRs were grouped with DBSCAN, and TCRdist sequence similarity was added when clustering was performed within HLA-allele-positive subsets. Co-occurrence clustering excluded repertoires with fewer than 30,000 or more than 120,000 public chains, plus five with anomalous nucleotide sharing. TCRdb mirrors the immuneACCESS table, restricted to in-frame sequences. Some clones are absent from its copies; in checked studies, under half trace to an unresolved V gene, and the reason for the others is unknown. D and trimming come from the DNA, and the V and J calls and clone size come from that table. The sample yields 200,000 or so clones; around 81% were counted once. The ten biggest clones cover just over 2% of the sample.

Overall study outcomes, separate from this receptor: Most TCR sequences were seen in very few donors, while some public TCRs were found in many individuals. Compared with equally common non-associated chains, HLA-associated TCR beta chains in a later analysis were more clonally expanded and had lower generation probabilities. Broadly in line with IMGT annotations, most TCR beta V segments showed up in productive rearrangements about 90% or about 30% of the time in an earlier analysis of several hundred of the donors. This cohort had only TCR beta chains sequenced, and the lack of alpha or paired-chain data limited which features could be detected. A later analysis found that TCR association rates varied across HLA loci, with DRB1 alleles showing the most associated TCRs and HLA-C alleles the fewest. A later genetic analysis reported fewer N-insertions in productive TCRs among donors in an Asian-associated ancestry cluster than the 666-donor mean. A later analysis associated 15,000 or so TCR beta sequences with specific HLA alleles at a false discovery rate of 0.05. A total of roughly 160 TCR beta chains were listed by the study as associated with cytomegalovirus. Because counts were too low, seventeen rarely observed V segments, including chromosome 9 orphons, were excluded from the earlier analysis of several hundred of the donors. Several of the top co-occurrence clusters appeared to be linked to parvovirus B19, influenza, CMV and Epstein-Barr virus, according to a later analysis. For the cohort, immune exposure information was limited to CMV serostatus. Assigning TCR associations to individual alleles was difficult when HLA alleles, especially DR and DQ, strongly co-occurred. A later analysis found that most CMV-associated TCR beta chains appeared HLA-restricted, with HLA associations seemingly driven largely by CMV exposure. Cytomegalovirus status was reported to be diagnosed by the classifier with high specificity and sensitivity in both the original and validation cohorts. Linkage disequilibrium might explain the correlated functional status among segregating V segments, but an unknown experimental factor could not be ruled out. A further reported finding was that TCR beta sequences accurately predicted the HLA-A and HLA-B alleles for most subjects in the first cohort. A group of highly shared sequence variants was considered likely to be a technical artifact of the sequencing pipeline. Sequencing depth was assumed to be roughly uniform across donors in the presence/absence analyses, though that assumption may not hold. Because some donors lacked HLA typing at each locus, the association tests relied only on the typed subset. In vitro tests confirmed that three of the cytomegalovirus-associated TCR beta chains recognize cytomegalovirus antigens. In a later genetic analysis, a missense DCLRE1C variant was associated with V-gene and J-gene trimming of TCR beta chains, and the association was replicated in an independent cohort. The authors suggested that the approach could potentially be generalized to other disease states and immunological phenotypes.

The TCR was taken from a woman younger than 35 in good health and CMV-seropositive. Sample: PBMCs.

The nucleotide sequence reads TGTGCCAGCAGCTTAGGAGGACAGGCCACCGGGTGGACCCAGTACTTC. Its product reads: CASSLGGQATGWTQYF. Recombination joined TRBV7-9 with TRBJ2-5, and TRBD1 matches 7 of the central bases. From the cysteine through the phenylalanine, the CDR3 covers 16 amino acids. Just the 48-base CDR3 DNA is kept, in frame starting at base 1. For CDR1 and CDR2, the germline V gene (reference sequence) lists SEHNR and FQNEAQ. Compared with germline, V lacks 1 base and J lacks 7 bases; bases without a gene match: 12.